This T cell receptor beta chain was documented in a study of T-cell reconstitution after alpha-beta-depleted transplantation in children. The TCRbeta library incorporated unique molecular identifiers. One entry per CDR3 protein, called by TCRdb with MiXCR from the PCR reads. Altogether under 20,000 distinct CDR3 sequences are present, roughly 13% being singletons, with the ten largest covering 35%. The CDR3 is 15 amino acids. V lost 4 bases, J lost 2 bases, and 6 bases stayed unmatched. The V gene's germline CDR1 is SGHRS and CDR2 YFSETQ. Study-wide findings and caveats: T cells produced anew were the main source of T-cell counts and diversity one year after transplant.

This clonotype was seen repeatedly, ten times or more. Its antigen is unknown. The V call is TRBV5-1, the J call TRBJ2-7; 10 nucleotides line up with TRBD2. This sequence was found in a female patient between 2 and 10 years old who had a stem cell transplant for congenital amegakaryocytic thrombocytopenia, so the T cells may come from the graft donor. The specimen was PBMCs, mostly from graft donor cells, collected 60 days after TCRalphabeta/CD19-depleted stem cell transplant. The CDR3 reads CASSPLAGEAYEQYF. The CDR3 DNA is TGCGCCAGCAGCCCCCTAGCGGGAGAAGCCTACGAGCAGTACTTC.